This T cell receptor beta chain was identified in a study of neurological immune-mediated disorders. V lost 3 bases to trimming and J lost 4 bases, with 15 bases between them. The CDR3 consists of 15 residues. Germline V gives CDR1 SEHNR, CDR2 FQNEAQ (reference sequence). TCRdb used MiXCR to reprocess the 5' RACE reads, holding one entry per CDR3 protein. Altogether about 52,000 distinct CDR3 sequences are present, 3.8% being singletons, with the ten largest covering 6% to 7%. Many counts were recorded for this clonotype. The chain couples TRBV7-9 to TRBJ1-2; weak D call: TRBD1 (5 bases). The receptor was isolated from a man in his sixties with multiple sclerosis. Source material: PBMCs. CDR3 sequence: CASSFTGGGGYGYTF. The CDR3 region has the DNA TGTGCCAGCAGCTTTACCGGCGGGGGAGGCTATGGCTACACCTTC.